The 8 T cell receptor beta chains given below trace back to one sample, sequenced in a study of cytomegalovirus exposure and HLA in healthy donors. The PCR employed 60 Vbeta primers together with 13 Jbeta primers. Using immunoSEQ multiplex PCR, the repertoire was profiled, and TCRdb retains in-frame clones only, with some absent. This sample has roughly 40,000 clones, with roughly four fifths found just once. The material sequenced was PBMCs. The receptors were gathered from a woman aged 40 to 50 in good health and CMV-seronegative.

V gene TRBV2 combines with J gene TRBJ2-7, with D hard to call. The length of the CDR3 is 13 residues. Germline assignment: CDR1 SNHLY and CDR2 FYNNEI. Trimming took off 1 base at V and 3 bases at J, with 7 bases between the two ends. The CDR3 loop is CASSEGFGYEQYF. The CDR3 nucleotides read TGTGCCAGCAGTGAAGGGTTCGGCTACGAGCAGTACTTC. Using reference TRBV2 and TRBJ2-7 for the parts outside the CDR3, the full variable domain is EPEVTQTPSHQVTQMGQEVILRCVPISNHLYFYWYRQILGQKVEFLVSFYNNEISEKSEIFDDQFSVERPDGSNFTLKIRSTKLEDSAMYFCASSEGFGYEQYFGPGTRLTVT.

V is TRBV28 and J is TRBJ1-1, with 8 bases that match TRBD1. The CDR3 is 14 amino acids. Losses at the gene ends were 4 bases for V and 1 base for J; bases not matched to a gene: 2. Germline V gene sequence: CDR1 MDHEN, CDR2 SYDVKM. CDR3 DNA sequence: TGTGCCAGCAGTTCGACAGGGGAGAACACTGAAGCTTTCTTT. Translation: CASSSTGENTEAFF.

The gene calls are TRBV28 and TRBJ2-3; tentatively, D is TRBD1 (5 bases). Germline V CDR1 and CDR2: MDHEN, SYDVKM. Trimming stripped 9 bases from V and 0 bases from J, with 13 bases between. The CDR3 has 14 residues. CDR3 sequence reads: CASPRQLSTDTQYF. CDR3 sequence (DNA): TGTGCCAGTCCCCGACAGCTCAGCACAGATACGCAGTATTTT.

DNA for the CDR3: TGTGCCAGCAGCTTACAGGGAGGGACTGAAGCTTTCTTT. Translation: CASSLQGGTEAFF. The chain has TRBV11-2 and TRBJ1-1, with D perhaps matching TRBD1 (5 bases). From germline, CDR1 is SGHAT and CDR2 FQNNGV. V was clipped by 2 bases and J by 5 bases, with 9 bases between them. There are 13 residues in the CDR3.

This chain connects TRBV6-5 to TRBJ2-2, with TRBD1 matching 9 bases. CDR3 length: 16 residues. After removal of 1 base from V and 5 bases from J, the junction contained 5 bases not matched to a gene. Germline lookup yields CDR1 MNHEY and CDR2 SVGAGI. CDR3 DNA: TGTGCCAGCAGTTACTTCAGGGGACAGGGTACCGGGGAGCTGTTTTTT. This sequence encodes CASSYFRGQGTGELFF.

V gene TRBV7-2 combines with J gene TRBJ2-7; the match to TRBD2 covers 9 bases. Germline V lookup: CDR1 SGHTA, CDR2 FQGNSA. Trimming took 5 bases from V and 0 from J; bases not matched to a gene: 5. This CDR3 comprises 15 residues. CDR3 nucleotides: TGTGCCAGCAGCGATAGCGGGGGAGCCTCCTACGAGCAGTACTTC. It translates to CASSDSGGASYEQYF. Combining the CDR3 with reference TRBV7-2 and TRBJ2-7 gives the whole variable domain GAGVSQSPSNKVTEKGKDVELRCDPISGHTALYWYRQSLGQGLEFLIYFQGNSAPDKSGLPSDRFSAERTGGSVSTLTIQRTQQEDSAVYLCASSDSGGASYEQYFGPGTRLTVT.

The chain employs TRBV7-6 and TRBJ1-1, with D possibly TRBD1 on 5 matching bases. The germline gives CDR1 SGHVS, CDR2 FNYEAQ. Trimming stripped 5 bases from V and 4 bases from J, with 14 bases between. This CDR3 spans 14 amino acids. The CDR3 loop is CASSTGGFSTEAFF. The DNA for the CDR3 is TGTGCCAGCAGCACGGGGGGATTCAGCACTGAAGCTTTCTTT. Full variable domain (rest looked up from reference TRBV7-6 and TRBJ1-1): GAGVSQSPRYKVTKRGQDVALRCDPISGHVSLYWYRQALGQGPEFLTYFNYEAQQDKSGLPNDRFSAERPEGSISTLTIQRTEQRDSAMYRCASSTGGFSTEAFFGQGTRLTVV.

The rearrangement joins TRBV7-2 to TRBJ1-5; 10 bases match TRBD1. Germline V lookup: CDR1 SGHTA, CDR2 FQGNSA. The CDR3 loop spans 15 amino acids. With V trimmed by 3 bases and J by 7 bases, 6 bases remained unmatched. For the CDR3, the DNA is TGTGCCAGCAGCTTGGGAGGACAGGGGGGGCAGCCCCAGCATTTT. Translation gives CASSLGGQGGQPQHF.